A single sample is the source of the 20 T cell receptor beta chains below, sequenced in a study of blood T cells in healthy people across ages. A second PCR, run for 7 to 11 cycles, used a sample-barcoded 5' primer plus a J-beta primer mix. TCRdb fed the 5' RACE reads into MiXCR, producing one record per CDR3 protein. The data contain 710,000 or so distinct CDR3 sequences, about a fifth of them singletons. Sequencing was performed on blood. The origin of the receptors is a man between 65 and 85 years old in good health.

This clonotype was seen a handful of times. The chain recombines TRBV20-1 with TRBJ2-1; TRBD2 matches 11 bases. Germline trimming cut 6 bases from V and 4 bases from J; bases unmatched to any gene: 8. Per germline, CDR1 DFQATT and CDR2 SNEGSKA (reference sequence). The CDR3 is 15 residues long. CDR3 amino acids: CSAKIGLAGYNEQFF. DNA for the CDR3: TGCAGTGCGAAGATCGGACTAGCGGGTTACAATGAGCAGTTCTTC.

This clonotype has more than one count but fewer than ten. This chain uses TRBV6-2 or TRBV6-3 with TRBJ2-7; D remains unclear. The CDR3 extends over 12 amino acids. V shed 2 bases and J shed 5 bases, with 7 bases lying between them. From germline, CDR1 is MNHEY and CDR2 SVGEGT. CDR3 nucleotides: TGTGCCAGCAGTTACGGAAGGAACGAGCAGTACGTC. It codes for CASSYGRNEQYV.

The rearrangement uses TRBV10-3 and TRBJ2-1; TRBD2 matches at 7 bases. This CDR3 region has 15 residues. Germline CDR1 and CDR2: ENHRY and SYGVKD. V gave up 3 bases and J gave up 4 bases; unmatched junction bases: 6. CDR3 nucleotide sequence: TGTGCCATCAGTGAAGGGCGGGAGTCATACAATGAGCAGTTCTTC. This gives the protein CAISEGRESYNEQFF.

This clonotype has more than one count but fewer than ten. This sequence joins TRBV15 and TRBJ1-1; D is uncertain. Trimming removed 2 bases at V and 4 bases at J, with 5 bases between. The germline CDR1 and CDR2 sequences are LNHNV and YYDKDF (reference sequence). This CDR3 region has 12 residues. The CDR3 protein is CATSRLSTEAFF. The CDR3 DNA sequence: TGTGCCACCAGCAGACTTTCCACTGAAGCTTTCTTT.

This clonotype occurred many times. The chain joins TRBV5-1 to TRBJ2-1, with D hard to call. Germline CDR1 and CDR2: SGHRS and YFSETQ. This CDR3 is built from 14 residues. V dropped 0 bases and J dropped 9 bases, with 13 bases sitting between them. The CDR3 loop is CASSLVVGKTEQFF. The DNA for the CDR3 is TGCGCCAGCAGCTTGGTGGTAGGAAAGACTGAGCAGTTCTTC.

This clonotype was seen a handful of times. The J gene is TRBJ1-2, the V gene TRBV6-5; D perhaps matches TRBD1 (6 bases). The V gene lost 6 bases and the J gene lost 4 bases, with 18 bases spanning the gap. In germline, CDR1 is MNHEY, CDR2 SVGAGI. The CDR3 has 15 residues. The CDR3 nucleotides read TGTGCCAGCAGCCCGGGGCAGGGGAGTAGCTATGGCTACACCTTC. Protein sequence: CASSPGQGSSYGYTF.

The chain links TRBV7-7 to TRBJ2-3; 9 bases fit TRBD2. The CDR3 contains 14 residues. V lost 5 bases, J lost 4 bases, and 4 bases stayed unmatched. Germline V gene lookup returns CDR1 SSHAT and CDR2 FNYEAQ (reference sequence). CDR3 residues: CASSRGLASDTQYF. DNA of the CDR3: TGTGCCAGCAGCAGAGGACTAGCGTCAGATACGCAGTATTTT.

The V call is TRBV20-1, the J call TRBJ2-2; TRBD2 aligns across 7 bases. The junction had 7 bases not matched to a gene; V was cut back by 3 bases and J by 0 bases. Looked up from germline, CDR1 is DFQATT and CDR2 is SNEGSKA (reference sequence). The CDR3 covers 16 residues. The CDR3: CSARGGDYTNTGELFF. The CDR3 bases are TGCAGTGCTAGGGGTGGGGACTACACGAACACCGGGGAGCTGTTTTTT.

The J gene is TRBJ2-1, the V gene TRBV19; 8 bases match TRBD2. Trimming took 5 bases from V and 5 from J; bases not matched to a gene: 8. The CDR3 totals 15 residues. The V gene's germline CDR1 is LNHDA and CDR2 SQIVND (reference sequence). CDR3 coding DNA: TGTGCCAGTAGTTTGGAGGGGACTAGAAACAATGAGCAGTTCTTC. Protein product: CASSLEGTRNNEQFF.

This clonotype appeared a few times. J is TRBJ2-5 and V is TRBV20-1, with 7 bases matching TRBD2. J was trimmed by 3 bases and V by 6 bases; bases with no gene match: 4. The germline gives CDR1 DFQATT, CDR2 SNEGSKA (reference sequence). This CDR3 spans 12 amino acids. The CDR3 DNA reads as TGCAGTGCCGGGACTACCAAAGAGACCCAGTACTTC. Its protein product is CSAGTTKETQYF.

The rearrangement joins TRBV4-1 to TRBJ2-5, with D hard to call. The CDR3 is 15 residues long. The V end lost 0 bases, the J end lost 4 bases, and 12 bases lay between the germline ends. CDR1 is MGHRA and CDR2 is YSYEKL in the germline V gene. CDR3 loop: CASSQELRPGETQYF. The CDR3 bases are TGCGCCAGCAGCCAAGAATTGCGTCCCGGAGAGACCCAGTACTTC.

This clonotype was counted only a few times. The chain combines TRBV9 with TRBJ1-2; D is perhaps TRBD1 (5 bases). Trimming took 3 bases from V and 4 from J, leaving 16 bases between them. Germline CDR1 is SGDLS and CDR2 is YYNGEE. The CDR3 totals 15 residues. Written as DNA, the CDR3 is TGTGCCAGCAGCGCTGGGACTGAGGGATTCTATGGCTACACCTTC. Translated, it gives CASSAGTEGFYGYTF.

This sequence joins TRBV5-1 and TRBJ2-4; 10 bases align to TRBD2. CDR1 is SGHRS and CDR2 is YFSETQ in the germline V gene. CDR3 length: 16 amino acids. J lost 8 bases, V lost 0 bases, and 8 bases had no gene match. The DNA for the CDR3 is TGCGCCAGCAGCTTGGCGGTAGCGGGGGGCGAGGACATTCAGTACTTC. Translating gives CASSLAVAGGEDIQYF.

The gene calls are TRBV14 and TRBJ2-1; 8 positions match TRBD2. The CDR3 is made up of 19 amino acids. Germline CDR1 is SGHDN and CDR2 is FVKESK. The V and J ends lost 1 base and 8 bases, in that order; junction bases with no gene match: 19. This CDR3 is CASSQVVAISSGSAHEQFF. The DNA for the CDR3 is TGTGCCAGCAGCCAAGTTGTGGCTATTTCGAGCGGGAGTGCCCATGAGCAGTTCTTC.

This clonotype was seen a handful of times. The chain employs TRBV4-1 and TRBJ2-2, with 7 bases that match TRBD2. The CDR3 is made up of 19 amino acids. The ends lost 0 bases at V and 0 bases at J; junction bases unmatched: 10. Per the germline V gene, CDR1 is MGHRA and CDR2 is YSYEKL. The CDR3 DNA sequence: TGCGCCAGCAGCCAAGATGGGGGGGTGGCCTCCTCGAACACCGGGGAGCTGTTTTTT. It specifies CASSQDGGVASSNTGELFF.

There are a few counts of this clonotype. This rearrangement joins TRBV9 to TRBJ2-5; D not resolved. There are 14 residues in the CDR3. V was shortened by 0 bases and J by 1 base, with 7 bases between the two germline ends. Germline CDR1 and CDR2: SGDLS and YYNGEE. The CDR3 DNA reads as TGTGCCAGCAGCGTAGATCTAGTCCAAGAGACCCAGTACTTC. Translated: CASSVDLVQETQYF.

The genes are TRBV18 and TRBJ1-1, with D tentatively TRBD1 (5 bases). This CDR3 has 15 residues. CDR1 is KGHSH and CDR2 is LQKENI in the germline V gene. Trimming removed 1 base from V and 0 bases from J, with 9 bases in between. CDR3 sequence: CASSPLEGLNTEAFF. The CDR3 nucleotides read TGTGCCAGCTCACCACTAGAGGGGTTGAACACTGAAGCTTTCTTT.

This clonotype was observed a few times. The chain uses TRBV2 and TRBJ2-7, with 9 bases matching TRBD2. Judging by the DNA end, TRBJ2-1 fits better; the J call may be wrong. Looked up from germline, CDR1 is SNHLY and CDR2 is FYNNEI. This CDR3 is 15 amino acids long. The CDR3 nucleotides read TGTGCCAGCAGTGGGGGGACTAGCCCTATCAATGAGCAGTTCTTC. This encodes CASSGGTSPINEQFF.

This clonotype was counted many times. The rearrangement uses TRBV6-5 and TRBJ2-3; D unclear. From germline, CDR1 is MNHEY and CDR2 SVGAGI. Trimming took off 5 bases at V and 0 bases at J, with 15 bases between the two ends. The CDR3 spans 16 residues. CDR3 residues: CASSPSLTTSTDTQYF. The CDR3 region has the DNA TGTGCCAGCAGTCCTTCGCTCACTACTAGCACAGATACGCAGTATTTT.

This clonotype occurred a few times. V and J are TRBV12-3 or TRBV12-4 and TRBJ2-3; 15 nucleotides align to TRBD2. The CDR3 is 17 residues long. Trimming removed 6 bases from V and 2 bases from J; junction bases left unmatched: 6. CDR3 region: CASSPGTSGRFTDTQYF. In DNA, the CDR3 is TGTGCCAGCAGCCCGGGGACTAGCGGGAGGTTCACAGATACGCAGTATTTT.